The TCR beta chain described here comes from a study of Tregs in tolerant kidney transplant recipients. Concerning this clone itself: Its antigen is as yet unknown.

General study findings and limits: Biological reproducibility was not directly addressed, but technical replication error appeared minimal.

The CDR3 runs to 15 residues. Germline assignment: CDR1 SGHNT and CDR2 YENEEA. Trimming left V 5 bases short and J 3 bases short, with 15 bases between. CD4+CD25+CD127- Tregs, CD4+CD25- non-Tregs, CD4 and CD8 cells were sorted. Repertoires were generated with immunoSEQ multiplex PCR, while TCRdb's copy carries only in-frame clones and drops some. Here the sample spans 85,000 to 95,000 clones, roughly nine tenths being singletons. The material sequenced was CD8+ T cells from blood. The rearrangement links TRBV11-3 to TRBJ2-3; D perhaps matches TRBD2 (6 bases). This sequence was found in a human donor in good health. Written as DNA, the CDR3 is TGTGCCAGCAGCCTGGGACTTCGAAAGACAGATACGCAGTATTTT. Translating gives CASSLGLRKTDTQYF.